The 28 T cell receptor beta chains below were found in one sample sequenced in a study of blood T cell repertoires in COVID-19. The method was immunoSEQ multiplex PCR; TCRdb's version includes in-frame clones alone and lacks a portion of them. The repertoire holds around 180,000 clones, with roughly nine tenths as singletons. Sequencing was done on a sample of peripheral blood. These receptors all come from a man aged 55 to 70 with acute or convalescent COVID-19.

CDR3 region: CASRRAKNYGYTF. DNA for the CDR3: TGTGCCAGCAGGAGGGCGAAAAACTATGGCTACACCTTC. The chain couples TRBV6-5 to TRBJ1-2; D gene uncertain. CDR1 and CDR2 (germline): MNHEY, SVGAGI. V shed 6 bases and J shed 2 bases, with 10 bases lying between them. The CDR3 contains 13 residues.

CDR3 in DNA: TGTGCCTGGAGCCCCCGCGGGGAGACCCAGTACTTC. It specifies CAWSPRGETQYF. The V and J genes are TRBV30 and TRBJ2-5; TRBD2 is a possible D gene (5 bases). Germline CDR1 reads GTSNPN; CDR2 reads SVGIG (reference sequence). The CDR3 loop spans 12 amino acids. The V and J ends lost 3 bases and 5 bases respectively, with 10 bases between them. The complete variable domain, with remaining parts taken from reference TRBV30 and TRBJ2-5, reads SQTIHQWPATLVQPVGSPLSLECTVEGTSNPNLYWYRQAAGRGLQLLFYSVGIGQISSEVPQNLSASRPQDRQFILSSKKLLLSDSGFYLCAWSPRGETQYFGPGTRLLVL.

The chain recombines TRBV4-1 with TRBJ1-2, with 9 bases that match TRBD1. In germline, CDR1 is MGHRA, CDR2 YSYEKL. This CDR3 contains 16 residues. V shed 4 bases and J 4 bases; nucleotides not matched to a gene: 10. The CDR3 DNA reads TGCGCCAGCAGCCTAGACGCGGGACAGGGTGCCTATGGCTACACCTTC. Amino acid sequence: CASSLDAGQGAYGYTF.

This clone was seen a single time. The rearrangement joins TRBV2 to TRBJ1-6, with 7 bases fitting TRBD1. The germline V gene has CDR1 SNHLY and CDR2 FYNNEI. This CDR3 comprises 14 residues. V shed 8 bases and J 7 bases; nucleotides not matched to a gene: 8. CDR3 bases: TGTGCCAGCCAGGGGACAGCCCAGAATTCACCCCTCCACTTT. This encodes CASQGTAQNSPLHF.

The gene calls are TRBV18 and TRBJ1-1; D possibly corresponds to TRBD1 (5 bases). Germline CDR1 KGHSH, CDR2 LQKENI. CDR3 length: 15 amino acids. Deletions cut 6 bases from V and 2 bases from J, with 16 bases between. This CDR3 reads CASSPETVYNTEAFF. The CDR3 DNA sequence: TGTGCCAGCTCCCCAGAGACAGTATATAACACTGAAGCTTTCTTT.

The gene calls are TRBV15 and TRBJ1-1; D not certain. The V gene's germline CDR1 is LNHNV and CDR2 YYDKDF (reference sequence). Trimming took 0 bases from V and 2 from J, leaving 10 bases between them. This CDR3 has 15 residues. The chain's CDR3 is CATSRDYPRNTEAFF. CDR3 in DNA: TGTGCCACCAGCAGAGATTACCCTAGAAACACTGAAGCTTTCTTT. Looking up the rest from reference TRBV15 and TRBJ1-1 gives the full variable domain: DAMVIQNPRYQVTQFGKPVTLSCSQTLNHNVMYWYQQKSSQAPKLLFHYYDKDFNNEADTPDNFQSRRPNTSFCFLDIRSPGLGDTAMYLCATSRDYPRNTEAFFGQGTRLTVV.

The chain is built from TRBV7-9 and TRBJ2-5; 9 bases line up with TRBD2. The CDR3 is 14 amino acids. Looked up from germline, CDR1 is SEHNR and CDR2 is FQNEAQ (reference sequence). V shed 8 bases, J shed 5 bases, and the junction held 9 bases outside the gene matches. The CDR3 DNA follows: TGTGCCAGCTCAGAAGCGGGAGGAGTCGAGACCCAGTACTTC. Its protein is CASSEAGGVETQYF.

This clone showed up just once. The genes are TRBV24-1 and TRBJ2-2; D not certain. The CDR3 length is 15 residues. With 4 bases removed from V and 5 bases from J, the gap between germline ends came to 13 bases. The V gene's germline CDR1 is KGHDR and CDR2 SFDVKD. CDR3 bases: TGTGCCACCAGTGACCCTAGAGACTCAACCGGGGAGCTGTTTTTT. This gives the protein CATSDPRDSTGELFF.

V usage is TRBV3-1 (or the pseudogene TRBV3-2) and J usage is TRBJ2-1; the match to TRBD1 covers 8 bases. The CDR3 covers 13 residues. CDR1 and CDR2 (germline): LGHDT, YNNKEL (reference sequence). The ends lost 6 bases at V and 3 bases at J; junction bases unmatched: 1. CDR3 amino acids: CASSDRGYNEQFF. CDR3 DNA sequence: TGTGCCAGCAGTGACAGGGGCTACAATGAGCAGTTCTTC.

This chain links TRBV5-4 with TRBJ1-1; the D is unclear. CDR1 SGHNT and CDR2 YYREEE come from the germline V gene (reference sequence). Trimming took off 5 bases at V and 3 bases at J, with 8 bases between the two ends. The CDR3 covers 12 residues. The CDR3 sequence: CASSFTDTEAFF. In DNA, the CDR3 is TGTGCCAGCAGTTTCACAGACACTGAAGCTTTCTTT.

The chain couples TRBV30 to TRBJ2-5; tentatively, D is TRBD1 (6 bases). The CDR3 totals 15 residues. Germline values: CDR1 GTSNPN, CDR2 SVGIG (reference sequence). The V end lost 0 bases, the J end lost 6 bases, and 17 bases lay between the germline ends. CDR3: CAWSVVTGSGKTQYF. In DNA form, the CDR3 reads TGTGCCTGGAGTGTAGTGACAGGTTCCGGGAAGACCCAGTACTTC.

The chain is built from TRBV5-6 and TRBJ2-5; no definite D call. V gave up 1 base and J gave up 4 bases, with 14 bases separating them. Germline V gene sequence: CDR1 SGHDT, CDR2 YYEEEE. The CDR3 sequence is 15 residues long. This CDR3 is CASSLLEESGETQYF. The CDR3 DNA reads as TGTGCCAGCAGCTTGTTAGAAGAATCGGGAGAGACCCAGTACTTC.

This rearrangement joins TRBV5-6 to TRBJ1-3, with D maybe TRBD1 (6 bases). Deletions cut 2 bases from V and 1 base from J, with 10 bases between. Per the germline V gene, CDR1 is SGHDT and CDR2 is YYEEEE. This CDR3 is built from 15 residues. CDR3 coding DNA: TGTGCCAGCAGCTTTAGGGGGTTATCTGGAAACACCATATATTTT. Translation: CASSFRGLSGNTIYF. The full variable domain, its missing parts supplied by reference TRBV5-6 and TRBJ1-3, is DAGVTQSPTHLIKTRGQQVTLRCSPKSGHDTVSWYQQALGQGPQFIFQYYEEEERQRGNFPDRFSGHQFPNYSSELNVNALLLGDSALYLCASSFRGLSGNTIYFGEGSWLTVV.

V usage is TRBV27 and J usage is TRBJ1-4; 8 nucleotides match TRBD1. CDR3 length: 19 residues. Germline CDR1 and CDR2: MNHEY and SMNVEV (reference sequence). V dropped 4 bases and J dropped 7; count of bases not matched to a gene: 20. CDR3 coding DNA: TGTGCCAGCAGTTCGCTCACCTACCAGGGGGCGCGACGTAGTGAAAAACTGTTTTTT. The encoded protein is CASSSLTYQGARRSEKLFF.

V is TRBV5-1 and J is TRBJ1-2; 8 bases are a match to TRBD1. The V segment lost 4 bases and the J segment 8 bases; nucleotides outside the gene matches: 7. Germline CDR1 is SGHRS and CDR2 is YFSETQ. CDR3 length: 13 residues. CDR3 region: CASSKATGDGYTF. The CDR3, as DNA: TGCGCCAGCAGCAAAGCGACAGGGGACGGCTACACCTTC.

The CDR3 is CASSPPGQGVTGELFF. CDR3 DNA sequence: TGTGCCAGTAGTCCCCCGGGACAGGGAGTCACCGGGGAGCTGTTTTTT. The V call is TRBV19, the J call TRBJ2-2, with 9 bases fitting TRBD1. The CDR3 spans 16 residues. The germline V gene encodes CDR1 LNHDA and CDR2 SQIVND (reference sequence). Trimming took 5 bases from V and 4 from J; bases not matched to a gene: 8.

V gene TRBV10-1 combines with J gene TRBJ1-2; D may be TRBD1 (5 bases). The CDR3 runs to 13 residues. V lost 4 bases and J lost 7, with 13 bases in between. The germline gives CDR1 WNHNN, CDR2 SYGVQD (reference sequence). CDR3 amino acids: CASSATESGGYTF. The CDR3 DNA is TGCGCCAGCAGTGCGACAGAAAGTGGTGGCTACACCTTC.

This rearrangement joins TRBV12-5 to TRBJ1-2, with unresolved D. Germline CDR1 LGHNT, CDR2 FRNRAP. This CDR3 region has 11 residues. V lost 6 bases, J lost 4 bases, and 6 bases lay in between. The CDR3 DNA is TGTGCTAGTGGCGTCCCCTATGGCTACACCTTC. It encodes CASGVPYGYTF.

This clone was seen a single time. The V and J genes are TRBV11-2 and TRBJ2-3; D unclear. CDR1 is SGHAT and CDR2 is FQNNGV in the germline V gene. The CDR3 has 14 amino acids. V lost 0 bases and J lost 4, with 8 bases in between. CDR3 sequence reads: CASSLDPQADTQYF. The CDR3, as DNA: TGTGCCAGCAGCTTAGATCCCCAGGCAGATACGCAGTATTTT.

J is TRBJ2-7 and V is TRBV10-3; 12 bases agree with TRBD2. The ends lost 4 bases at V and 8 bases at J; junction bases unmatched: 9. This CDR3 spans 15 amino acids. Germline V gene sequence: CDR1 ENHRY, CDR2 SYGVKD. This CDR3 reads CAISGTSGDSEKQYV. CDR3 bases: TGTGCCATCAGTGGGACTAGCGGGGACTCGGAAAAGCAGTACGTC.

This chain joins TRBV27 and TRBJ2-2; 9 nucleotides agree with TRBD2. Germline V CDR1 and CDR2: MNHEY, SMNVEV (reference sequence). The V segment lost 6 bases and the J segment 2 bases; nucleotides outside the gene matches: 7. This CDR3 has 16 amino acids. The CDR3 nucleotides are TGTGCCAGCAGAGTCGGCGGGAGGGCCAACACCGGGGAGCTGTTTTTT. As protein: CASRVGGRANTGELFF.

This chain connects TRBV3-1 (or the pseudogene TRBV3-2) to TRBJ1-2, with a weak D call TRBD1 (5 bases). V was trimmed by 4 bases and J by 0 bases, leaving 12 bases between them. Germline V CDR1 and CDR2: LGHDT, YNNKEL (reference sequence). The CDR3 is 15 amino acids. DNA for the CDR3: TGTGCCAGCAGCCCTGGAGGGGCGGCTAACTATGGCTACACCTTC. Its translation is CASSPGGAANYGYTF.

The J gene is TRBJ1-2, the V gene TRBV25-1; 7 positions match TRBD1. J gave up 0 bases and V 5 bases, and 3 bases lay outside the gene matches. The CDR3 covers 14 residues. Germline values: CDR1 MGHDK, CDR2 SYGVNS. The CDR3 DNA is TGTGCCAGCAGTAAGGGACAGACTAACTATGGCTACACCTTC. It encodes CASSKGQTNYGYTF.

The chain combines TRBV3-1 (or the pseudogene TRBV3-2) with TRBJ2-3; 8 bases are shared with TRBD1. CDR3 length: 16 amino acids. CDR1 LGHDT and CDR2 YNNKEL come from the germline V gene (reference sequence). The V and J ends lost 0 bases and 1 base, in that order; junction bases with no gene match: 3. CDR3 in amino acids: CASSQDKGQGTDTQYF. CDR3 nucleotides: TGTGCCAGCAGCCAAGATAAGGGACAGGGCACAGATACGCAGTATTTT.

V is TRBV6-5 and J is TRBJ2-3; D not certain. V lost 8 bases to trimming and J lost 3 bases, with 12 bases between them. The V gene's germline CDR1 is MNHEY and CDR2 SVGAGI. The CDR3 runs to 13 residues. CDR3 loop: CASRVPITDTQYF. CDR3 sequence (DNA): TGTGCCAGCCGGGTCCCCATTACAGATACGCAGTATTTT.

The chain uses TRBV7-9 and TRBJ2-3, with 8 bases identical to TRBD1. This CDR3 region has 17 residues. CDR1 and CDR2 (germline): SEHNR, FQNEAQ (reference sequence). The V gene end was trimmed by 5 bases and the J gene end by 4 bases; junction bases not matched to a gene: 14. The CDR3 DNA reads as TGTGCCAGCAGCCGCGGACAGGGTTTCATGTATGCAGATACGCAGTATTTT. Translated: CASSRGQGFMYADTQYF.

The genes are TRBV24-1 and TRBJ2-2, with D possibly being TRBD2 (5 bases). Germline CDR1 is KGHDR and CDR2 is SFDVKD. The germline V and J ends were trimmed by 7 bases and 4 bases, with 12 bases remaining between them. The CDR3 is 14 amino acids. CDR3 in DNA: TGTGCCACCAGCCCGGGCGGACTCACCGGGGAGCTGTTTTTT. Protein sequence: CATSPGGLTGELFF.

This CDR3 reads CASSLAFQETQYF. In DNA, the CDR3 is TGCGCCAGCAGCTTGGCTTTCCAAGAGACCCAGTACTTC. This rearrangement joins TRBV5-1 to TRBJ2-5, with no clear D. CDR1 is SGHRS and CDR2 is YFSETQ in the germline V gene. Deletions cut 0 bases from V and 1 base from J, with 4 bases between. This CDR3 region has 13 residues. Variable domain in full (rest from reference TRBV5-1 and TRBJ2-5): KAGVTQTPRYLIKTRGQQVTLSCSPISGHRSVSWYQQTPGQGLQFLFEYFSETQRNKGNFPGRFSGRQFSNSRSEMNVSTLELGDSALYLCASSLAFQETQYFGPGTRLLVL.